This T cell receptor (beta chain) is drawn from a study of shared clonotypes between healthy human individuals. Method: immunoSEQ multiplex PCR; TCRdb's copy keeps in-frame clones and lacks some. This table has about 680,000 clones, 74% appearing once. The germline gives CDR1 MDHEN, CDR2 SYDVKM. The J segment lost 3 bases and the V segment lost 9 bases, leaving 8 bases of the junction unmatched. This CDR3 region has 13 residues. Specimen: memory CD4+ T cells sorted from blood. Subset reported: CD45RA-negative fraction. The source is a woman aged 30 to 39 in good health. V and J are TRBV28 and TRBJ2-7; TRBD1 aligns across 7 bases. Written as DNA, the CDR3 is TGTGCCAGTCAACCGGGACAGTTCTACGAGCAGTACTTC. This encodes CASQPGQFYEQYF.